The 11 T cell receptor beta chains below come from one sample, sequenced in a study of blood T cell repertoires in COVID-19. TCRdb's table, derived via immunoSEQ multiplex PCR, lists solely in-frame clones and lacks some. The sample lists some 230,000 clones; around 84% were seen once. Sequencing was done on a sample of peripheral blood. The receptors derive from a man aged 35 to 55 with acute or convalescent COVID-19.

The V and J genes are TRBV5-4 and TRBJ2-5, with unresolved D. With 1 base removed from V and 1 base from J, the gap between germline ends came to 11 bases. CDR1 and CDR2 (germline): SGHNT, YYREEE (reference sequence). The CDR3 runs 15 residues. The CDR3 coding sequence is TGTGCCAGCAGCTTGTGGTTAGCCGGCCAAGAGACCCAGTACTTC. Protein product: CASSLWLAGQETQYF.

The V and J genes are TRBV5-1 and TRBJ2-2; a weak D match, TRBD1 (6 bases). The CDR3 sequence is 14 residues long. Trimming left V 9 bases short and J 5 bases short, with 17 bases between. Per germline, CDR1 SGHRS and CDR2 YFSETQ. CDR3 bases: TGCGCCACGAGGGGCAGGGGTATGACCGGGGAGCTGTTTTTT. Amino acid sequence: CATRGRGMTGELFF.

The chain carries TRBV5-4 and TRBJ1-2; no definite D call. Trimming took off 1 base at V and 2 bases at J, with 15 bases between the two ends. This CDR3 contains 16 residues. Germline V gives CDR1 SGHNT, CDR2 YYREEE (reference sequence). The CDR3 sequence is CASSLIAGLPNYGYTF. CDR3 nucleotide sequence: TGTGCCAGCAGCTTGATCGCAGGCCTACCGAACTATGGCTACACCTTC.

The J gene is TRBJ2-2, the V gene TRBV27; unclear D gene. Per germline, CDR1 MNHEY and CDR2 SMNVEV (reference sequence). V lost 5 bases and J lost 0, with 7 bases in between. This CDR3 spans 14 amino acids. This chain's CDR3 is CASSLYTNTGELFF. In DNA, the CDR3 is TGTGCCAGCAGTCTGTACACGAACACCGGGGAGCTGTTTTTT.

The chain uses TRBV6-6 and TRBJ1-6; unclear D gene. Germline CDR1 is MNHNY and CDR2 is SVGAGI (reference sequence). V was pared by 5 bases and J by 10 bases, with 15 bases between. This CDR3 contains 14 residues. The CDR3 nucleotides read TGTGCCAGCAGTCCGGACGGGGTGTGGTCACCCCTCCACTTT. This encodes CASSPDGVWSPLHF.

This chain uses TRBV14 with TRBJ1-1; D uncertain. V lost 4 bases to trimming and J lost 3 bases, with 6 bases between them. Per the germline V gene, CDR1 is SGHDN and CDR2 is FVKESK. The CDR3 sequence is 12 residues long. CDR3 nucleotides: TGTGCCAGCAGCCCGGGATACACTGAAGCTTTCTTT. Protein sequence: CASSPGYTEAFF.

The gene calls are TRBV2 and TRBJ2-6, with D perhaps TRBD2 (6 bases). The CDR3 runs 14 residues. The germline gives CDR1 SNHLY, CDR2 FYNNEI. V was shortened by 7 bases and J by 0 bases, with 7 bases between the two germline ends. CDR3 nucleotides: TGTGCCAGCACCGGGGGCTCTGGGGCCAACGTCCTGACTTTC. It yields the protein CASTGGSGANVLTF.

The J gene is TRBJ1-1, the V gene TRBV9; D may be TRBD1 (5 bases). V lost 0 bases and J lost 1, with 16 bases in between. The germline V gene encodes CDR1 SGDLS and CDR2 YYNGEE. There are 17 residues in the CDR3. DNA for the CDR3: TGTGCCAGCAGCGTAGGGATCGGGGGACCGAAGAACACTGAAGCTTTCTTT. This encodes CASSVGIGGPKNTEAFF. Drawing the rest from reference TRBV9 and TRBJ1-1, the complete variable domain is DSGVTQTPKHLITATGQRVTLRCSPRSGDLSVYWYQQSLDQGLQFLIQYYNGEERAKGNILERFSAQQFPDLHSELNLSSLELGDSALYFCASSVGIGGPKNTEAFFGQGTRLTVV.

The chain uses TRBV6-2 or TRBV6-3 and TRBJ2-3; 7 bases are shared with TRBD2. V gave up 0 bases and J gave up 8 bases; unmatched junction bases: 14. Per the germline V gene, CDR1 is MNHEY and CDR2 is SVGEGT. The CDR3 length is 17 residues. CDR3 coding DNA: TGTGCCAGCAGTTACTCGTTTTACCGGGGGGATGTAGGTACGCAGTATTTT. Translation gives CASSYSFYRGDVGTQYF.

This chain connects TRBV5-1 to TRBJ2-5; 7 bases are shared with TRBD1. J gave up 2 bases and V 2 bases, and 3 bases lay outside the gene matches. CDR1 and CDR2 from the germline V gene are SGHRS and YFSETQ. The CDR3 is 14 residues long. The CDR3 bases are TGCGCCAGCAGCTTCCAGGGGGTTCAAGAGACCCAGTACTTC. It translates to CASSFQGVQETQYF.

The V gene is TRBV30, the J gene TRBJ2-6; no clear D gene. V was trimmed by 0 bases and J by 2 bases, leaving 8 bases between them. Germline loops: CDR1 GTSNPN, CDR2 SVGIG (reference sequence). The CDR3 consists of 15 residues. CDR3 loop: CAWSVLSTGANVLTF. CDR3 DNA: TGTGCCTGGAGTGTACTAAGTACTGGGGCCAACGTCCTGACTTTC.